Each of the 32 T cell receptor beta chains below was sequenced from the same sample in a study of PD-1 blockade in classical Hodgkin lymphoma. This table comes from immunoSEQ multiplex PCR, and its TCRdb copy is limited to in-frame clones, with some not included. In the table there are under 20,000 clones, about 75% of which are singletons. As to time point: cycle 4 day 1 (C4D1), after around six weeks of nivolumab. Each patient's relapse followed autologous stem cell transplantation, and brentuximab vedotin exposure varied. Negative selection with magnetic separation was used to purify CD4+ T cells from thawed PBMCs. The sequences come from CD4+ T cells from blood, collected before the fourth cycle of nivolumab. The receptors shown here come from a human donor with classical Hodgkin lymphoma.

The chain carries TRBV7-9 and TRBJ2-1; weak D call: TRBD1 (5 bases). Germline V CDR1 and CDR2: SEHNR, FQNEAQ (reference sequence). V lost 5 bases to trimming and J lost 6 bases, with 11 bases between them. CDR3 size: 13 residues. The CDR3 nucleotides are TGTGCCAGCAGCCGGACCGACAGCAATGAGCAGTTCTTC. Residues: CASSRTDSNEQFF.

The V call is TRBV10-3, the J call TRBJ2-3; 10 bases match TRBD1. J gave up 5 bases and V 8 bases, and 7 bases lay outside the gene matches. The length of the CDR3 is 14 residues. Germline CDR1 and CDR2: ENHRY and SYGVKD. CDR3 amino acids: CAIDRGRHGDTQYF. In DNA form, the CDR3 reads TGTGCCATCGACAGGGGGCGGCACGGAGATACGCAGTATTTT.

This chain links TRBV28 with TRBJ1-2, with 10 bases identical to TRBD1. The CDR3 sequence is 17 residues long. Unmatched junction bases numbered 14, after V lost 10 bases and J lost 0 bases. The germline V gene has CDR1 MDHEN and CDR2 SYDVKM. This CDR3 reads CAILNSAGTGANYGYTF. The CDR3 DNA reads TGTGCCATTCTCAATTCAGCCGGGACAGGGGCTAACTATGGCTACACCTTC.

The rearrangement uses TRBV4-2 and TRBJ2-7; 14 bases are shared with TRBD2. Unmatched junction bases numbered 11, after V lost 6 bases and J lost 7 bases. This CDR3 has 16 residues. The germline V gene has CDR1 LGHNA and CDR2 YNFKEQ. The CDR3 nucleotides are TGTGCCAGCAGACTACGTCCGGGACTAGCGGGAGATGAGCAGTACTTC. This codes for CASRLRPGLAGDEQYF.

The genes are TRBV28 and TRBJ2-2; tentatively, D is TRBD1 or TRBD2 (6 bases each). V dropped 2 bases and J dropped 12 bases, with 10 bases sitting between them. Germline values: CDR1 MDHEN, CDR2 SYDVKM. The CDR3 runs 12 residues. The CDR3 loop reads CASSLRGLQLFF. CDR3 nucleotide sequence: TGTGCCAGCAGTTTACGGGGGCTACAGCTGTTTTTT.

This clone was recorded only once. V usage is TRBV5-8 and J usage is TRBJ2-2; D is undetermined. This CDR3 contains 15 residues. Germline CDR1 is SGHTS and CDR2 is YDEGEE. The ends were cut back, 0 bases at V and 0 bases at J, with 6 bases in the middle. CDR3 loop: CASSLAGANTGELFF. In nucleotides, the CDR3 is TGTGCCAGCAGCTTGGCCGGAGCGAACACCGGGGAGCTGTTTTTT.

This clone has a handful of counts. CDR3 amino acids: CATTGRRNQPQHF. DNA for the CDR3: TGTGCCACCACGGGACGGAGAAATCAGCCCCAGCATTTT. The chain links TRBV28 to TRBJ1-5; TRBD1 might be the D (5 bases). Germline V lookup: CDR1 MDHEN, CDR2 SYDVKM. This CDR3 is 13 amino acids long. V was shortened by 10 bases and J by 4 bases, with 14 bases between the two germline ends.

In this sample, this clone turned up a few times. The gene calls are TRBV4-1 and TRBJ2-2; D may be TRBD1 or TRBD2 (5 bases each). The CDR3 is 15 amino acids. V was clipped by 0 bases and J by 6 bases, with 11 bases between them. From germline, CDR1 is MGHRA and CDR2 YSYEKL. CDR3 coding DNA: TGCGCCAGCAGCCAAGATGAGGGGATTCCCGGGGAGCTGTTTTTT. Its protein is CASSQDEGIPGELFF.

The chain recombines TRBV10-3 with TRBJ2-1, with TRBD2 identical over 10 bases. The germline gives CDR1 ENHRY, CDR2 SYGVKD. J was trimmed by 0 bases and V by 0 bases; bases with no gene match: 5. The CDR3 is 18 residues long. CDR3 DNA sequence: TGTGCCATCAGTGAGTCGACTAGCGGGCGGAGCTCCTACAATGAGCAGTTCTTC. Translating it yields CAISESTSGRSSYNEQFF.

This chain uses TRBV7-6 with TRBJ2-3, with D possibly matching TRBD2 (5 bases). This CDR3 region has 15 residues. The V and J ends lost 4 bases and 11 bases respectively, with 22 bases between them. Germline assignment: CDR1 SGHVS and CDR2 FNYEAQ. CDR3 residues: CASSSSYSLMGEQYF. CDR3 DNA sequence: TGTGCCAGCAGCTCCTCCTATAGCCTAATGGGAGAGCAGTATTTT.

The rearrangement uses TRBV7-2 and TRBJ2-1, with TRBD2 as a possible D gene (6 bases). CDR1 and CDR2 (germline): SGHTA, FQGNSA. CDR3 length: 16 residues. V lost 7 bases to trimming and J lost 2 bases, with 18 bases between them. The CDR3 sequence: CASTSGGVSAYNEQFF. CDR3 DNA: TGTGCCAGCACCTCCGGCGGGGTGTCGGCCTACAATGAGCAGTTCTTC.

This clone was picked up a small number of times. This chain joins TRBV15 and TRBJ1-6; D unresolved. V was clipped by 1 base and J by 7 bases, with 8 bases between them. Germline CDR1 is LNHNV and CDR2 is YYDKDF (reference sequence). The CDR3 has 14 amino acids. The CDR3 DNA follows: TGTGCCACCAGCAGAGTGATCGGGAATTCACCCCTCCACTTT. Protein sequence: CATSRVIGNSPLHF.

This clone was seen only a few times. The chain joins TRBV2 to TRBJ1-5; 7 bases fit TRBD1. The CDR3 has 14 amino acids. Losses at the gene ends were 4 bases for V and 7 bases for J; bases not matched to a gene: 7. CDR1 is SNHLY, CDR2 FYNNEI, per germline. The CDR3 DNA is TGTGCCAGCAGTGGGGATACAGGGGAACAGCCCCAGCATTTT. This translates into CASSGDTGEQPQHF.

This clone is a singleton in its sample. This chain links TRBV30 with TRBJ1-4; 9 nucleotides align to TRBD1. Germline V CDR1 and CDR2: GTSNPN, SVGIG (reference sequence). V lost 5 bases to trimming and J lost 4 bases; unmatched junction nucleotides: 5. This CDR3 spans 14 amino acids. In nucleotides, the CDR3 is TGTGCCTGGTGGGACAGGGCCCTTAATGAAAAACTGTTTTTT. Amino acid sequence: CAWWDRALNEKLFF.

The rearrangement joins TRBV7-2 to TRBJ2-5; the match to TRBD2 covers 8 bases. V lost 5 bases to trimming and J lost 1 base; unmatched junction nucleotides: 9. In germline, CDR1 is SGHTA, CDR2 FQGNSA. CDR3 length: 16 residues. DNA for the CDR3: TGTGCCAGCAGCCTGGCGGGCGGGAGGATCCAAGAGACCCAGTACTTC. Translating gives CASSLAGGRIQETQYF.

This clone came up once. Here the CDR3 reads CASSLAGGRYNEQFF. The CDR3 nucleotides read TGTGCCAGCAGCTTAGCGGGAGGAAGATACAATGAGCAGTTCTTC. V gene TRBV7-2 combines with J gene TRBJ2-1; D is possibly TRBD2 (6 bases). Trimming removed 0 bases at V and 4 bases at J, with 10 bases between. Germline loops: CDR1 SGHTA, CDR2 FQGNSA. The CDR3 is 15 amino acids.

V usage is TRBV18 and J usage is TRBJ2-1, with D tentatively TRBD1 or TRBD2 (6 bases each). Trimming pared 3 bases from V and 2 bases from J, leaving 14 bases between. Germline CDR1 and CDR2: KGHSH and LQKENI. This CDR3 has 16 residues. The CDR3 is CASSPNVGGTYNEQFF. Here the CDR3 DNA reads TGTGCCAGCTCACCTAACGTAGGGGGGACCTACAATGAGCAGTTCTTC.

The CDR3 region has the DNA TGTGCCAGTAGTTCAGGGGTCCGAGGCACTGAAGCTTTCTTT. Translation gives CASSSGVRGTEAFF. The V gene is TRBV19, the J gene TRBJ1-1; D may be TRBD1 (6 bases). The CDR3 runs 14 residues. Germline-derived CDR1 and CDR2 are LNHDA and SQIVND (reference sequence). V dropped 5 bases and J dropped 4 bases, with 14 bases sitting between them.

This rearrangement joins TRBV6-6 to TRBJ1-3; 10 nucleotides align to TRBD1. With V trimmed by 6 bases and J by 0 bases, 5 bases remained unmatched. This CDR3 spans 16 amino acids. Germline V CDR1 and CDR2: MNHNY, SVGAGI (reference sequence). This CDR3 reads CASRGTGEISGNTIYF. The DNA of the CDR3 is TGTGCCAGCAGAGGGACAGGGGAAATCTCTGGAAACACCATATATTTT.

The chain employs TRBV5-4 and TRBJ2-7; TRBD1 matches at 8 bases. The V segment lost 2 bases and the J segment 7 bases; nucleotides outside the gene matches: 11. This CDR3 comprises 15 residues. Looked up from germline, CDR1 is SGHNT and CDR2 is YYREEE (reference sequence). The CDR3: CASSFPSGGFREQYF. CDR3 in DNA: TGTGCCAGCAGCTTTCCCTCAGGGGGCTTTCGAGAGCAGTACTTC.

The chain is built from TRBV11-3 and TRBJ2-7, with TRBD2 as a possible D gene (5 bases). V lost 5 bases to trimming and J lost 7 bases, with 18 bases between them. The CDR3 has 14 amino acids. The germline CDR1 and CDR2 sequences are SGHNT and YENEEA. The CDR3 sequence is CASSDPKRAGEQYF. CDR3 sequence (DNA): TGTGCCAGCAGCGACCCCAAGAGGGCGGGTGAGCAGTACTTC.

The V gene is TRBV19, the J gene TRBJ2-2, with D maybe TRBD2 (7 bases). V lost 6 bases, J lost 4 bases, and 15 bases lay in between. The germline CDR1 and CDR2 sequences are LNHDA and SQIVND (reference sequence). This CDR3 is built from 15 residues. CDR3 DNA sequence: TGTGCCAGTAGAAAGGGGGGGCCGGTCACCGGGGAGCTGTTTTTT. Protein product: CASRKGGPVTGELFF.

This clone was recorded once. J is TRBJ2-1 and V is TRBV6-6; D remains ambiguous. V shed 5 bases and J shed 5 bases, with 16 bases lying between them. Germline lookup yields CDR1 MNHNY and CDR2 SVGAGI (reference sequence). This CDR3 region has 15 residues. Here the CDR3 DNA reads TGTGCCAGCAGTAACCTAAACCTTGAACACAATGAGCAGTTCTTC. This sequence encodes CASSNLNLEHNEQFF.

This rearrangement joins TRBV7-9 to TRBJ1-2; D is perhaps TRBD1 (6 bases). The germline CDR1 and CDR2 sequences are SEHNR and FQNEAQ (reference sequence). This CDR3 region has 12 residues. The germline V and J ends were trimmed by 10 bases and 4 bases, with 13 bases remaining between them. The CDR3 DNA is TGTGCCACTCGGACAGCCCTCTATGGCTACACCTTC. Residues: CATRTALYGYTF. Supplemented by reference TRBV7-9 and TRBJ1-2, the full variable domain reads DTGVSQNPRHKITKRGQNVTFRCDPISEHNRLYWYRQTLGQGPEFLTYFQNEAQLEKSRLLSDRFSAERPKGSFSTLEIQRTEQGDSAMYLCATRTALYGYTFGSGTRLTVV.

The rearrangement links TRBV10-3 to TRBJ1-2; D may be TRBD1 (5 bases). There are 14 residues in the CDR3. Germline V gene sequence: CDR1 ENHRY, CDR2 SYGVKD. Trimming pared 6 bases from V and 6 bases from J, leaving 17 bases between. The CDR3 loop reads CAISPVGGGNGYTF. DNA for the CDR3: TGTGCCATCAGCCCCGTCGGGGGTGGGAATGGCTACACCTTC.

The genes are TRBV2 and TRBJ2-3; tentative D call: TRBD1 (6 bases). CDR1 SNHLY and CDR2 FYNNEI come from the germline V gene. This CDR3 region has 15 residues. Trimming stripped 7 bases from V and 2 bases from J, with 16 bases between. The DNA of the CDR3 is TGTGCCAGCATCCACCCGGGACAACCCACAGATACGCAGTATTTT. Its protein is CASIHPGQPTDTQYF.

The V call is TRBV5-1, the J call TRBJ2-7, with D unclear. Trimming took 4 bases from V and 3 from J, leaving 8 bases between them. Germline V CDR1 and CDR2: SGHRS, YFSETQ. This CDR3 is built from 12 residues. The CDR3 loop reads CASSGWGYEQYF. CDR3 coding DNA: TGCGCCAGCAGCGGGTGGGGCTACGAGCAGTACTTC.

The chain recombines TRBV2 with TRBJ2-1; TRBD1 matches at 10 bases. Germline-derived CDR1 and CDR2 are SNHLY and FYNNEI. The CDR3 spans 17 residues. Unmatched junction bases numbered 22, after V lost 6 bases and J lost 14 bases. In DNA form, the CDR3 reads TGTGCCAGCAGCGCCACAGGTGGGACAGGGGATTTAGTGTGGAAGTTCTTC. Translation gives CASSATGGTGDLVWKFF.

Here the CDR3 DNA reads TGTGCCAGCAGTGAAGTTGCGGGGATAGGTACAGATACGCAGTATTTT. It encodes CASSEVAGIGTDTQYF. The chain has TRBV25-1 and TRBJ2-3; D possibly corresponds to TRBD2 (6 bases). CDR1 is MGHDK, CDR2 SYGVNS, per germline. The CDR3 is made up of 16 amino acids. The ends were cut back, 2 bases at V and 3 bases at J, with 15 bases in the middle.

The rearrangement uses TRBV10-3 and TRBJ2-2; TRBD2 matches at 7 bases. The V and J ends lost 4 bases and 2 bases, in that order; junction bases with no gene match: 10. This CDR3 has 17 amino acids. Germline CDR1 is ENHRY and CDR2 is SYGVKD. CDR3 coding DNA: TGTGCCATCAGTGCCGCATCCGGGACTACCAACACCGGGGAGCTGTTTTTT. It encodes CAISAASGTTNTGELFF.

V usage is TRBV10-3 and J usage is TRBJ2-7; 7 positions match TRBD1. The V segment lost 10 bases and the J segment 4 bases; nucleotides outside the gene matches: 10. This CDR3 has 13 amino acids. Germline CDR1 ENHRY, CDR2 SYGVKD. The CDR3 region is CATGLTGPYEQYF. The CDR3 DNA sequence: TGTGCCACGGGATTGACAGGGCCGTACGAGCAGTACTTC.

The V and J genes are TRBV28 and TRBJ2-7; no firm D call. Trimming shortened V by 3 bases and J by 3 bases, and 6 bases separated the two germline ends. The CDR3 contains 12 residues. From germline, CDR1 is MDHEN and CDR2 SYDVKM. The DNA of the CDR3 is TGTGCCAGCAGTTTGGGCTTCTACGAGCAGTACTTC. It is translated as CASSLGFYEQYF.